This T cell receptor beta chain was sequenced in a study of blood T cell repertoires in COVID-19. Sequencing used immunoSEQ multiplex PCR; TCRdb keeps in-frame clones, though not all of them. The sample has more than 110,000 clones; around 81% are singletons. The germline V and J ends were trimmed by 7 bases and 0 bases, with 6 bases remaining between them. Germline assignment: CDR1 MNHNY and CDR2 SVGAGI (reference sequence). The CDR3 consists of 12 residues. The chain couples TRBV6-6 to TRBJ1-2; D uncertain. The sequencing input was peripheral blood. This TCR was recovered from a woman aged 60-70 years with acute or convalescent COVID-19. DNA of the CDR3: TGTGCCAGCAAACAAGCTAACTATGGCTACACCTTC. Residues: CASKQANYGYTF.